Listed below are T cell receptor beta chains from one sample, sequenced in a study of blood T cell repertoires in COVID-19. Only in-frame clones appear in the TCRdb table, and some are missing; sequencing was by immunoSEQ multiplex PCR. The profile shows approximately 270,000 clones, 80% to 90% of them singletons. Specimen: PBMCs or T cells enriched from blood (not recorded which). Receptors originate from a woman between 45 and 60 years old who had recovered from COVID-19. The CDR3 runs from the conserved cysteine through the conserved F or W. A D gene is named only where the DNA matches it firmly. Not all rows give a size; the values are once, few, many and, for expanded clones, a class.

>TRBV3-1/TRBV3-2|TRBJ2-1|.|.
TGTGCCAGCAGCCCGGACGCGGGTTCCTCCTACAATGAGCAGTTCTTC
CASSPDAGSSYNEQFF
>TRBV28|TRBJ1-6|.|.
TGTGCCAGCCGTCTGGCGGGGCGCCGGTATTCACCCCTCCACTTT
CASRLAGRRYSPLHF
>TRBV7-9|TRBJ1-5|TRBD1|.
TGTGCCAGCAGCTTAGGTTCGGGGGACAGATATAGCAATCAGCCCCAGCATTTT
CASSLGSGDRYSNQPQHF
>TRBV19|TRBJ2-3|.|.
TGTGCCAGTAGTAGGGCAGGGATCTCTAATACGCAGTATTTT
CASSRAGISNTQYF
>TRBV27|TRBJ2-7|TRBD2|.
TGTGCCAGCAGCTACCTCGGGACTAGCGCCTACGAGCAGTACTTC
CASSYLGTSAYEQYF
>TRBV3-1/TRBV3-2|TRBJ2-1|TRBD2|.
TGTGCCAGCAGCCCCTGGACTAGCGGGAGGTATGAGCAGTTCTTC
CASSPWTSGRYEQFF
>TRBV7-2|TRBJ2-3|TRBD2|few
TGTGCCAGCAGCAGGAGGACTAGCGGAGTCGATACGCAGTATTTT
CASSRRTSGVDTQYF
>TRBV6-5|TRBJ2-4|.|few
TGTGCCAGCAGTTACGGCGGGGCTCTAGCCAAAAACATTCAGTACTTC
CASSYGGALAKNIQYF
>TRBV28|TRBJ2-4|.|.
TGTGCCAGCGGCGGGGCTTATGGGGTTGGGGACATTCAGTACTTC
CASGGAYGVGDIQYF
>TRBV11-3|TRBJ2-1|.|.
TGTGCCAGCAGCTTAGGGTCTAGCGATCGCAATGAGCAGTTCTTC
CASSLGSSDRNEQFF
>TRBV12-3/TRBV12-4|TRBJ2-1|TRBD1|.
TGTGCCAGCAGCCGGACAGGGCGAAATGAGCAGTTCTTC
CASSRTGRNEQFF
>TRBV7-9|TRBJ2-4|.|.
TGTGCCAGCAGCTCCAGTGGCGGAAACATTCAGTACTTC
CASSSSGGNIQYF
>TRBV5-1|TRBJ1-1|TRBD1|.
TGCGCCAGCACCCGACAGGGTGGGAGAAATATTATGAACACTGAAGCTTTCTTT
CASTRQGGRNIMNTEAFF
>TRBV29-1|TRBJ2-5|TRBD2|.
TGCAGCGTTAGGTATAGCGGGAGGGCCTTGGAGACCCAGTACTTC
CSVRYSGRALETQYF
>TRBV2|TRBJ1-1|.|.
TGTGCCAGCATTGGGGAGGTGAACACTGAAGCTTTCTTT
CASIGEVNTEAFF
>TRBV3-1/TRBV3-2|TRBJ2-1|.|.
TGTGCCAGCAGCCAACTACTAAACAATGAGCAGTTCTTC
CASSQLLNNEQFF
>TRBV11-2|TRBJ1-2|TRBD1|once
TGTGCCAGCAGCTCTGGCAGGGGGCCCAGTGGCTACACCTTC
CASSSGRGPSGYTF
>TRBV5-1|TRBJ2-2|TRBD1|.
TGCGCCAGCTTTGATACCGGGACAGCGAACACCGGGGAGCTGTTTTTT
CASFDTGTANTGELFF
>TRBV5-4|TRBJ1-2|TRBD1|once
TGTGCCAGCAGCCTTGACAGGGTCGGTGGCTACACCTTC
CASSLDRVGGYTF
>TRBV5-1|TRBJ1-2|TRBD1|.
TGCGCCAGCAGCCCGTATCCTACAGGGGCTACCAACTATGGCTACACCTTC
CASSPYPTGATNYGYTF
>TRBV11-3|TRBJ2-2|TRBD1|.
TGTGCCAGCAGCTCGGAATACTCAGGGGGCACCGGGGAGCTGTTTTTT
CASSSEYSGGTGELFF
>TRBV11-2|TRBJ2-3|TRBD2|.
TGTGCCAGCAGCTTAGCGGGGGGTTACACAGATACGCAGTATTTT
CASSLAGGYTDTQYF
>TRBV3-1/TRBV3-2|TRBJ2-3|.|.
TGTGCCAGCAGCTGGGGGCGCAGGGATACGCAGTATTTT
CASSWGRRDTQYF
>TRBV3-1/TRBV3-2|TRBJ2-7|.|once
TGTGCCAGCAGCCAGCAAGCAAGACAGTACTTC
CASSQQARQYF
>TRBV19|TRBJ2-7|TRBD1|.
TGTGCCAGTAGTATCGGCCGGACAGGGGGCAAGGACGAGCAGTACTTC
CASSIGRTGGKDEQYF
>TRBV10-3|TRBJ1-2|TRBD1|.
TGTGCCATCAGTGAGCCACTCCGGGACAGGGTTGGCTACACCTTC
CAISEPLRDRVGYTF
>TRBV6-5|TRBJ1-5|.|.
TGTGCCAGCAAGGTCGGAGGGGATCAGCCCCAGCATTTT
CASKVGGDQPQHF
>TRBV28|TRBJ1-5|TRBD1|.
TGTGCCAGCAGGACAGGGGGCAATCAGCCCCAGCATTTT
CASRTGGNQPQHF
>TRBV5-1|TRBJ2-7|.|.
TGCGCCAGCAGCTTGGACAGGGTTCTGTACTTC
CASSLDRVLYF
>TRBV6-5|TRBJ2-1|TRBD2|.
TGTGCCAGCAGTTCCGCGGGAGTAGATTACAATGAGCAGTTCTTC
CASSSAGVDYNEQFF
>TRBV7-7|TRBJ1-5|TRBD1|.
TGTGCTAGCAGCTTACGACAGGGGCAAGTTAGCAATCAGCCCCAGCATTTT
CASSLRQGQVSNQPQHF
>TRBV11-3|TRBJ2-1|TRBD2|once
TGTGCCAGCAGCTTACTAGCGGGAGGCCTCTACAATGAGCAGTTCTTC
CASSLLAGGLYNEQFF
>TRBV5-5|TRBJ2-7|TRBD1|.
TGTGCCAGCAGCCCCGGGACAGGGGGTCGGTTGGAGCAGTACTTC
CASSPGTGGRLEQYF
>TRBV7-9|TRBJ1-2|.|.
TGTGCCAGCAGCTTAGCCCACTCCGACATGGGTGGCTACACCTTC
CASSLAHSDMGGYTF
>TRBV27|TRBJ2-1|.|.
TGTGCCAGCAGTTTCCGGGACTGGCAGGATGAGCAGTTCTTC
CASSFRDWQDEQFF
>TRBV7-9|TRBJ1-1|TRBD1|.
TGTGCCAGCAGCCCCCGCCCGACAGGGGTGAACACTGAAGCTTTCTTT
CASSPRPTGVNTEAFF
>TRBV28|TRBJ2-5|.|.
TGTGCCAGCGGGCCCCCGTACCAAGAGACCCAGTACTTC
CASGPPYQETQYF
>TRBV9|TRBJ2-3|TRBD2|.
TGTGCCAGCAGCGTAGAAGCGGGAGGGGAGGATACGCAGTATTTT
CASSVEAGGEDTQYF
>TRBV3-1/TRBV3-2|TRBJ1-3|.|.
TGTGCCAGCAGCCCGCGGGGGAGAGGAAACACCATATATTTT
CASSPRGRGNTIYF
>TRBV5-1|TRBJ1-1|.|.
TGCGCCAGCAGCTTGTTTGTAGGGGAGGCAAACACTGAAGCTTTCTTT
CASSLFVGEANTEAFF
>TRBV28|TRBJ2-6|.|.
TGTGCCAGCAGTCCCCCTTCTAGCGTCAACGTCCTGACTTTC
CASSPPSSVNVLTF
>TRBV7-2|TRBJ1-6|.|many
TGTGCCAGCAGCTTATCGTCTTTTAGGTACAGGGATAATTCACCCCTCCACTTT
CASSLSSFRYRDNSPLHF
>TRBV5-1|TRBJ2-7|TRBD2|.
TGCGCCAGCAAACTAGCGGCTATGACCTACGAGCAGTACTTC
CASKLAAMTYEQYF
>TRBV27|TRBJ1-5|TRBD1|.
TGTGCCAGCAGTCCCACCTCGGGGGACAGGGGTCAGCCCCAGCATTTT
CASSPTSGDRGQPQHF
>TRBV2|TRBJ1-6|TRBD1|few
TGTGCCAGCAAAAGGGGACAGACCATTTACTCTCCCCACTTT
CASKRGQTIYSPHF
>TRBV28|TRBJ1-6|.|.
TGTGCCAGCTATGGCCCGGACAGCCCTAATTCACCCCTCCACTTT
CASYGPDSPNSPLHF
>TRBV7-2|TRBJ2-5|TRBD2|.
TGTGCCAGCGTCTCTAGCGGAGGATACCAAGAGACCCAGTACTTC
CASVSSGGYQETQYF
>TRBV11-2|TRBJ2-1|TRBD2|.
TGTGCCAGCAGCTTAGTTCCCGGGAGGGCCGGGCATGAGCAGTTCTTC
CASSLVPGRAGHEQFF
>TRBV3-1/TRBV3-2|TRBJ2-2|TRBD2|.
TGTGCCAGCAGTCTGAGCGGGATTGGAGCCGGGGAGCTGTTTTTT
CASSLSGIGAGELFF
>TRBV19|TRBJ1-1|.|.
TGTGCCAGTAGTACTAACAGGGAGACTGAAGCTTTCTTT
CASSTNRETEAFF
>TRBV11-2|TRBJ1-3|.|.
TGTGCCAGCAGCTTAGTTGCAGGGCTGATCTCTGGAAACACCATATATTTT
CASSLVAGLISGNTIYF
>TRBV12-3/TRBV12-4|TRBJ2-7|.|once
TGTGCCAGCAGTTTAGCCGGCTACGAGCAGTACTTC
CASSLAGYEQYF
>TRBV27|TRBJ2-2|TRBD2|.
TGTGCCAGCAGTTTACGACTAGCGGGCGGGGAGCTGTTTTTT
CASSLRLAGGELFF
>TRBV6-5|TRBJ1-1|.|.
TGTGCCAGCTGCGGTATGAACACTGAAGCTTTCTTT
CASCGMNTEAFF